The clone carrying this TCR beta chain was detected only once. Measured with immunoSEQ multiplex PCR; TCRdb has only the in-frame clones, and not every one. The sample yields 20,000 to 30,000 clones, approximately 94% seen once. This record belongs to a study of blood T cell repertoires in COVID-19. The germline gives CDR1 SNHLY, CDR2 FYNNEI. Trimming cost V 6 bases and J 9 bases; bases outside gene matches: 8. The CDR3 totals 13 residues. The chain employs TRBV2 and TRBJ1-5; 7 bases match TRBD1. Sequences were obtained from peripheral blood. The origin of this receptor is a woman aged 50 to 60 with active COVID-19. CDR3 DNA: TGTGCCAGCAGCCCCGGACAGGATCGGCCCCAGCATTTT. Translated, it gives CASSPGQDRPQHF.